This T cell receptor beta chain was obtained from a study of cytomegalovirus exposure and HLA in healthy donors. The germline gives CDR1 LNHDA, CDR2 SQIVND (reference sequence). V lost 2 bases, J lost 2 bases, and 8 bases stayed unmatched. CDR3 length equals 16 residues. PCR primers comprised 60 Vbeta and 13 Jbeta primers. Sequencing was performed with immunoSEQ multiplex PCR; in TCRdb, only in-frame clones are kept and a portion is missing. The sample includes 180,000 or so clones, roughly 85% of them seen just once. In its sample, this clone was seen once. The J gene is TRBJ1-1, the V gene TRBV19; 7 nucleotides line up with TRBD1. The sequence derives from a male donor in good health and CMV-seronegative. The sequenced sample was PBMCs. CDR3 loop: CASSIKEGAQNTEAFF. Here the CDR3 DNA reads TGTGCCAGTAGTATAAAAGAGGGGGCCCAAAACACTGAAGCTTTCTTT. Complete variable domain (other parts from reference TRBV19 and TRBJ1-1): DGGITQSPKYLFRKEGQNVTLSCEQNLNHDAMYWYRQDPGQGLRLIYYSQIVNDFQKGDIAEGYSVSREKKESFPLTVTSAQKNPTAFYLCASSIKEGAQNTEAFFGQGTRLTVV.